These 10 T cell receptor beta chains came from one sample sequenced in a study of molecular identifiers for immune sequencing clone quantification. TCRdb analysed the PCR reads with MiXCR anew, one entry per CDR3 protein. The table includes 300,000 to 400,000 distinct CDR3 sequences, roughly 23% detected once. Sequencing was carried out using naive CD8+ T cells from blood, with Jurkat cell RNA spiked in. Subset described: FACS-sorted CD8+CD4-CCR7+CD45RA+ naive T cells. Source of these receptors: a human donor in good health. Some libraries in this study had Jurkat cell RNA spiked in.

In its sample, this clonotype was seen many times. The rearrangement uses TRBV6-1 and TRBJ2-7; D is ambiguous. The CDR3 has 15 residues. The ends were cut back, 3 bases at V and 4 bases at J, with 16 bases in the middle. CDR1 and CDR2 from the germline V gene are MNHNS and SASEGT. The chain's CDR3 is CASSESAGSVYEQYF. DNA for the CDR3: TGTGCCAGCAGTGAGTCGGCAGGATCTGTATACGAGCAGTACTTC.

This clonotype was counted a single time. A much larger clone is a single base away; this may be a read error. This chain joins TRBV2 and TRBJ1-2; no firm D call. The germline gives CDR1 SNHLY, CDR2 FYNNEI. The CDR3 runs to 15 residues. As DNA, the CDR3 is TGTGCCAGCAGCGAAGGGATAAACCTAGACTATGGCTACACCTTC. This gives the protein CASSEGINLDYGYTF. Full variable domain (remainder filled in from reference TRBV2 and TRBJ1-2): EPEVTQTPSHQVTQMGQEVILRCVPISNHLYFYWYRQILGQKVEFLVSFYNNEISEKSEIFDDQFSVERPDGSNFTLKIRSTKLEDSAMYFCASSEGINLDYGYTFGSGTRLTVV.

This clonotype was recorded at least ten times. V usage is TRBV6-1 and J usage is TRBJ2-3; possible D gene TRBD2, 6 bases. The CDR3 runs 16 residues. V shed 10 bases and J shed 2 bases, with 22 bases lying between them. Germline-derived CDR1 and CDR2 are MNHNS and SASEGT. The CDR3 here is CAISGHIRPYTDTQYF. The DNA of the CDR3 is TGTGCCATTAGCGGCCATATTAGGCCGTACACAGATACGCAGTATTTT.

At least ten counts were recorded for this clonotype. The chain is built from TRBV4-3 and TRBJ2-5, with TRBD1 as a possible D gene (5 bases). Trimming left V 4 bases short and J 0 bases short, with 9 bases between. Germline lookup yields CDR1 LGHNA and CDR2 YSLEER. This CDR3 region has 14 residues. The CDR3 DNA sequence: TGCGCCAGCAGCCCTCGACAGTACCAAGAGACCCAGTACTTC. This codes for CASSPRQYQETQYF.

The chain is built from TRBV6-5 and TRBJ2-7; 7 bases are shared with TRBD2. Unmatched junction bases numbered 6, after V lost 6 bases and J lost 7 bases. Germline V gene data show CDR1 as MNHEY and CDR2 as SVGAGI. The CDR3 covers 12 residues. CDR3 sequence reads: CASRGEGKEQYF. CDR3 bases: TGTGCCAGCAGGGGGGAGGGTAAGGAGCAGTACTTC.

In its sample, this clonotype was seen many times. V and J are TRBV2 and TRBJ1-1; D remains ambiguous. Per the germline V gene, CDR1 is SNHLY and CDR2 is FYNNEI. This CDR3 region has 13 residues. V was shortened by 8 bases and J by 6 bases, with 16 bases between the two germline ends. CDR3 amino acids: CASGGGTRAEAFF. In DNA, the CDR3 is TGTGCCAGCGGAGGCGGCACGAGGGCTGAAGCTTTCTTT.

This clonotype was seen more than once but under ten times. This chain uses TRBV7-8 with TRBJ1-3; D is undetermined. Trimming took 5 bases from V and 0 from J, leaving 17 bases between them. CDR3 length equals 17 residues. Germline-derived CDR1 and CDR2 are SGHVS and FQNEAQ. CDR3 region: CASSTRPLGVSGNTIYF. In DNA, the CDR3 is TGTGCCAGCAGCACAAGGCCCCTTGGGGTCTCTGGAAACACCATATATTTT.

This clonotype was observed a handful of times. The rearrangement joins TRBV6-5 to TRBJ2-3; 9 positions match TRBD2. Germline V CDR1 and CDR2: MNHEY, SVGAGI. V gave up 4 bases and J gave up 5 bases; unmatched junction bases: 4. CDR3 size: 14 residues. The CDR3 loop is CASSSSGTRDTQYF. CDR3 nucleotide sequence: TGTGCCAGCAGTTCTAGCGGGACTAGAGATACGCAGTATTTT.

This clonotype was detected a few times. The chain uses TRBV5-1 and TRBJ2-3; TRBD1 or TRBD2 may be the D gene (5 bases each). CDR1 and CDR2 (germline): SGHRS, YFSETQ. Trimming pared 2 bases from V and 2 bases from J, leaving 12 bases between. CDR3 length equals 15 residues. The CDR3 nucleotides are TGCGCCAGCAGCTTCGGGACGGCCAACACAGATACGCAGTATTTT. Translation: CASSFGTANTDTQYF.

This clonotype was detected once. A single base separates this from a much larger clone, so it may be a read error. This chain connects TRBV10-3 to TRBJ1-5; perhaps TRBD1 as D (6 bases). CDR3 length: 14 residues. CDR1 and CDR2 (germline): ENHRY, SYGVKD. Between the trimmed V and J ends, which lost 4 bases and 8 bases, there was a span of 15 bases. The CDR3 region is CAISVSRGNEPQHF. The CDR3 region has the DNA TGTGCCATCAGTGTGTCCAGGGGCAACGAGCCCCAGCATTTT.